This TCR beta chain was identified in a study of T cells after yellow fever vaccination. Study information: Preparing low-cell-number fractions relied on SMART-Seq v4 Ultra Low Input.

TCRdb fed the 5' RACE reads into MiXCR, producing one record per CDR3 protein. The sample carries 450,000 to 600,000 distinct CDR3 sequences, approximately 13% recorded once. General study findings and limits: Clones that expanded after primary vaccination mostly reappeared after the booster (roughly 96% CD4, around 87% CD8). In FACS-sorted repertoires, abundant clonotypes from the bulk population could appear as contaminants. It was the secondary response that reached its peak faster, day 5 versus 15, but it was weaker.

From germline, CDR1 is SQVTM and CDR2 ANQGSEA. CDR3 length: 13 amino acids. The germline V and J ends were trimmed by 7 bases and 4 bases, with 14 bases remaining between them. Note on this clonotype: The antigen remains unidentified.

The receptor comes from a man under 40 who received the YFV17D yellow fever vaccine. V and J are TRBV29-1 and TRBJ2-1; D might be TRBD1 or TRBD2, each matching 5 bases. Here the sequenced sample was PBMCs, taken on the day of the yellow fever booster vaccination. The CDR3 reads CSARDGSYNEQFF. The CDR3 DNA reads TGCAGCGCCCGGGACGGCTCGTACAATGAGCAGTTCTTC.